This T cell receptor beta chain was sequenced during a study of breast tumors, draining lymph nodes, adjacent tissues. MiXCR was run by TCRdb on the multiplex PCR reads, yielding one entry per CDR3 protein. The sample carries about 15,000 distinct CDR3 sequences, just under 45% recorded once. V was clipped by 1 base and J by 6 bases; unmatched bases: 14. CDR1 is SGHTA and CDR2 is FQGNSA in the germline V gene. CDR3 length equals 18 residues. Study observations and caveats: Most tumor T cells seemingly derive from lymph node, then expand in tumor. Luminal-like breast cancer showed significantly higher tumor–nontumor repertoire similarity than basal-like.

Regarding this clonotype: Antigen unknown.

The specimen was tumor-adjacent breast tissue. The clonotype was recovered from a female donor with breast cancer. Some clones in this sample may be carry-over from other donors' samples. V gene TRBV7-2 combines with J gene TRBJ2-3; 9 bases line up with TRBD2. The CDR3 sequence: CASSLVAGAPVLADTQYF. Here the CDR3 DNA reads TGTGCCAGCAGCTTAGTAGCGGGGGCCCCGGTTCTCGCCGATACGCAGTATTTT.